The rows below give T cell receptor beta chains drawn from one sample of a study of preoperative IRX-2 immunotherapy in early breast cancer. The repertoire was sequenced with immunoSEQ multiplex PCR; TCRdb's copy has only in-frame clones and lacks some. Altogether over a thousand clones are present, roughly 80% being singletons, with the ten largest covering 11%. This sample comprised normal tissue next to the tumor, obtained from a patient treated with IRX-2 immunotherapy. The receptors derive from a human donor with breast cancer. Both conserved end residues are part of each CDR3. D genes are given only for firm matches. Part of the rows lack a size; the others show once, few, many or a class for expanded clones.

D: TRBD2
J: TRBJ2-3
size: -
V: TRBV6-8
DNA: TGTGCCAGCAGTTTGATAGCGGGAGGGGGTAGCACAGATACGCAGTATTTT
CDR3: CASSLIAGGGSTDTQYF

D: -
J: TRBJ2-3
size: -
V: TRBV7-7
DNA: TGTGCCAGCAGCCCACGGACTACCGAGCCCCTAACAGATACGCAGTATTTT
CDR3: CASSPRTTEPLTDTQYF

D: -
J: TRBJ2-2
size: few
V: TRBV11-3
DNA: TGTGCCAGCAGCTCGGGACGCACGAACACCGGGGAGCTGTTTTTT
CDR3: CASSSGRTNTGELFF

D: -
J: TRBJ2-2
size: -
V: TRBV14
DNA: TGTGCCAGCAGCCAAGTCCGCGCCTCCGGGGAGCTGTTTTTT
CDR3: CASSQVRASGELFF

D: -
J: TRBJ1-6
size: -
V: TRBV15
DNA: TGTGCCACCAGCAGCAGGGACTCCTATAATTCACCCCTCCACTTT
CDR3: CATSSRDSYNSPLHF

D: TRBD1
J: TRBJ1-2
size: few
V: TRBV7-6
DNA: TGTGCCAGCAGCGGGGACAGGGGGAACTATGGCTACACCTTC
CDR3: CASSGDRGNYGYTF

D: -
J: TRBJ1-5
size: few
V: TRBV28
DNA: TGTGCCAGCAGTTCAAGCCCCCAGCCCCAGCATTTT
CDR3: CASSSSPQPQHF

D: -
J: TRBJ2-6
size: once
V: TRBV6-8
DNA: TGTGCCAGCATGGAGACAGAAGGATCTGGGGCCAACGTCCTGACTTTC
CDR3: CASMETEGSGANVLTF

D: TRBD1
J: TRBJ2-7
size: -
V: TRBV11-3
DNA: TGTGCCAGCAGCTTAGGAAGGACAGGGAACTACGAGCAGTACTTC
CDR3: CASSLGRTGNYEQYF

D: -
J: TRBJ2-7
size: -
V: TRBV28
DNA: TGTGCCAGCCTACCACCTATAGGGGTGAGCTCCTACGAGCAGTACTTC
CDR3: CASLPPIGVSSYEQYF

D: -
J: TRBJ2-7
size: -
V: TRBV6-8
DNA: TGTGCCAGCAGTTACAGGGGTTTCGGGTACGAGCAGTACTTC
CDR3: CASSYRGFGYEQYF

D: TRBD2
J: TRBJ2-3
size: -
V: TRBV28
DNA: TGTGCCAGCAGTTTAGGGACTAGCGGGAGGACAGATACGCAGTATTTT
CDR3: CASSLGTSGRTDTQYF

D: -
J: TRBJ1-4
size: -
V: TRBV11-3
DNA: TGTGCCAGCAGCCCCTCCCCGCAGGAGTGGGAAAAACTGTTTTTT
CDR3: CASSPSPQEWEKLFF

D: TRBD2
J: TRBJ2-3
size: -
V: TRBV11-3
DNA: TGTGCCAGCAGCTTAAACGGCGGGAGTACAGATACGCAGTATTTT
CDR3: CASSLNGGSTDTQYF

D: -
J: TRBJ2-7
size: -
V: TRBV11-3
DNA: TGTGCCAGCAGACCCAGAAGGGGCTCCTACGAGCAGTACTTC
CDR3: CASRPRRGSYEQYF

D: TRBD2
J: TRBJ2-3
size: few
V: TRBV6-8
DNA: TGTGCCAGCAGTGCCCTACCCGCGGGACTAGCGGGAGGGAGCACAGATACGCAGTATTTT
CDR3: CASSALPAGLAGGSTDTQYF

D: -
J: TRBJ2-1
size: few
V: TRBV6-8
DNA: TGTGCCAGTATCCCTTCGAGGGTCCCCGCCGCCAACGATGAGCAGTTCTTC
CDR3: CASIPSRVPAANDEQFF

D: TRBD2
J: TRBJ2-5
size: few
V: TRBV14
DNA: TGTGCCAGCAGCAAATGGACTAGCGGGAACCAAGAGACCCAGTACTTC
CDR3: CASSKWTSGNQETQYF

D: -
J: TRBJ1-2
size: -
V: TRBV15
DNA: TGTGCCACCAGCAGACGCCCGGAGGTAAAGGAGAACTATGGCTACACCTTC
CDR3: CATSRRPEVKENYGYTF

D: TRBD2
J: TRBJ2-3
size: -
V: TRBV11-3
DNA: TGTGCCAGCAGCTTTAGCGGGGGTAGCACAGATACGCAGTATTTT
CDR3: CASSFSGGSTDTQYF

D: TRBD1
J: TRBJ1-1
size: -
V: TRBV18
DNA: TGTGCCAGCTCAAATTCCGGGACAGGGGGATCCACTGAAGCTTTCTTT
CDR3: CASSNSGTGGSTEAFF

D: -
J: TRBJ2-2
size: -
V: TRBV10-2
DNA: TGCGCCATCAGGACGGAGAACACCGGGGAGCTGTTTTTT
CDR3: CAIRTENTGELFF

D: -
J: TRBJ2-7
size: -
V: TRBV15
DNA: TGTGCCACCAGCAGAGAAGGGTCAGACTCCTACGAGCAGTACTTC
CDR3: CATSREGSDSYEQYF

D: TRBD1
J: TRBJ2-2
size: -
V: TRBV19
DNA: TGTGCCAGTAATAGACAGGGCACGATCACCGGGGAGCTGTTTTTT
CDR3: CASNRQGTITGELFF

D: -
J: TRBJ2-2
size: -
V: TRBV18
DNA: TGTGCCAGCTCAGGCCTAACCGGGGAGCTGTTTTTT
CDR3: CASSGLTGELFF

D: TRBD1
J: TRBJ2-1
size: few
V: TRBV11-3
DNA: TGTGCCAGCAGAGGGACAGGGGATTACAATGAGCAGTTCTTC
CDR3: CASRGTGDYNEQFF

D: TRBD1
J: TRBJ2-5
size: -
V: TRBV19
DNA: TGTGCCAGTAGTATCAGGACAGGGGGCCAAGAGACCCAGTACTTC
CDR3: CASSIRTGGQETQYF

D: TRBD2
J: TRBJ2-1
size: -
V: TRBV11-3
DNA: TGTGCCAGCAGCTTAGTGACTAGCGGGAGGAATGAGCAGTTCTTC
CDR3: CASSLVTSGRNEQFF

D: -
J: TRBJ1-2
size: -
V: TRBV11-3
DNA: TGTGCCAGCAGCTCGTATCCTCAGGGGTTGGCCTATGGCTACACCTTC
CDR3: CASSSYPQGLAYGYTF

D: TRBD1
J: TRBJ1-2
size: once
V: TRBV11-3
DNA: TGTGCCAGCAGCCAGACAGGGGGCCGAGATGGCTACACCTTC
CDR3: CASSQTGGRDGYTF

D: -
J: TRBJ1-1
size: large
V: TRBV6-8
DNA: TGTGCCAGCATCGAACGGGGTAACACTGAAGCTTTCTTT
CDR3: CASIERGNTEAFF

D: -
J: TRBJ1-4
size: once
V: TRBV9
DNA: TGTGCCAGCAGCCCACAAGCGGGTGTAACCAATGAAAAACTGTTTTTT
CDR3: CASSPQAGVTNEKLFF

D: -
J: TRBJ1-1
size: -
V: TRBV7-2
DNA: TGTGCCAGCAGCTTATCAATGAACACTGAAGCTTTCTTT
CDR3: CASSLSMNTEAFF

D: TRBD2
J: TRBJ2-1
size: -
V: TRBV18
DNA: TGTGCCAGCTCACCACAGGTAGCGGGTGACAATGAGCAGTTCTTC
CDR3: CASSPQVAGDNEQFF

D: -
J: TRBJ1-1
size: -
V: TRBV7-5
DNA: TGTGCCAGCAGCTTTGGGACAGCGATGAACACTGAAGCTTTCTTT
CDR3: CASSFGTAMNTEAFF

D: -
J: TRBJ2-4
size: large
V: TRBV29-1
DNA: TGCAGCGTTGAGAAGGCAGGAGGGTGGAGAAACATTCAGTACTTC
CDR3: CSVEKAGGWRNIQYF

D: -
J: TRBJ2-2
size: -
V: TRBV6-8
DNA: TGTGCCAGCTCTCCGGCAGGGGGGTCCGGGGAGCTGTTTTTT
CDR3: CASSPAGGSGELFF

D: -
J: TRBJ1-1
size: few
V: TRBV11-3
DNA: TGTGCCAGCAGCCAAGCGGGACGGAACACTGAAGCTTTCTTT
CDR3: CASSQAGRNTEAFF

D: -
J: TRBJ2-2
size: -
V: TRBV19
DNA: TGTGCCAGTAGGTCCGCAGGGGACACCGGGGAGCTGTTTTTT
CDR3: CASRSAGDTGELFF

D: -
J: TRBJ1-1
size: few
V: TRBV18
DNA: TGTGCCAGCTCAAGGGCATCCAGGGGAACTGAAGCTTTCTTT
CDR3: CASSRASRGTEAFF